A selection of T cell receptor beta chains follows, all from one sample in a study of blood T cell repertoires in COVID-19. This table comes from immunoSEQ multiplex PCR, and its TCRdb copy is limited to in-frame clones, with some not included. The repertoire consists of a few hundred thousand clones, with about 91% occurring once and the leading ten covering roughly 13%. The sample was peripheral blood. The receptors derive from a woman aged 45-60 years with COVID-19, enrolled during active disease. Both conserved end residues are part of each CDR3. The D gene is left open where the match is weak. Clone size is shown for a subset of rows, as once, few, many or a class of expanded clone.

CDR3 protein | V gene | D gene | clone size
CASSQGSGSHTEAFF | TRBV3-1/TRBV3-2 | NA | NA
CASSPRAGDYNEQFF | TRBV6-6 | TRBD2 | NA
CASSGQYNSPLHF | TRBV27 | NA | NA
CASSLDGGVEAFF | TRBV5-8 | NA | NA
CASSLSGGRGTDTQYF | TRBV4-1 | TRBD2 | NA
CASSLEGSMNTEAFF | TRBV5-1 | NA | NA
CASYQQGKWDQPQHF | TRBV28 | NA | once
CAWSPGTSNEKLFF | TRBV30 | NA | NA
CASSVVGTESTDTQYF | TRBV9 | TRBD1 | once
CAISTSGTGSEAFF | TRBV10-3 | TRBD1 | once
CSVQLQGNTEAFF | TRBV29-1 | NA | NA
CASRKMTGAMNEQFF | TRBV6-4 | TRBD1 | once
CASSLIGGRGSYNEQFF | TRBV7-9 | TRBD2 | NA
CASSLEGAGLAFF | TRBV5-1 | TRBD1 | NA
CASSRRGRNTGELFF | TRBV19 | NA | NA